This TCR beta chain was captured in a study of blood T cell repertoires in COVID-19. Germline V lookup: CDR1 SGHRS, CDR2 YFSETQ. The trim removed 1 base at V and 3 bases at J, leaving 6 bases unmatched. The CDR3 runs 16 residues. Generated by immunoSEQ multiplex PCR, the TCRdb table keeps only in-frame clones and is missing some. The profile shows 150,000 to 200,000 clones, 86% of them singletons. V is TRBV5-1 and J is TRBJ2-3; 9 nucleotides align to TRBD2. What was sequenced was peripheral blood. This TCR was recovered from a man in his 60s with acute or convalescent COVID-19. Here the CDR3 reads CASSLRASGDTDTQYF. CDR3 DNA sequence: TGCGCCAGCAGCTTGCGGGCTAGCGGGGATACAGATACGCAGTATTTT.